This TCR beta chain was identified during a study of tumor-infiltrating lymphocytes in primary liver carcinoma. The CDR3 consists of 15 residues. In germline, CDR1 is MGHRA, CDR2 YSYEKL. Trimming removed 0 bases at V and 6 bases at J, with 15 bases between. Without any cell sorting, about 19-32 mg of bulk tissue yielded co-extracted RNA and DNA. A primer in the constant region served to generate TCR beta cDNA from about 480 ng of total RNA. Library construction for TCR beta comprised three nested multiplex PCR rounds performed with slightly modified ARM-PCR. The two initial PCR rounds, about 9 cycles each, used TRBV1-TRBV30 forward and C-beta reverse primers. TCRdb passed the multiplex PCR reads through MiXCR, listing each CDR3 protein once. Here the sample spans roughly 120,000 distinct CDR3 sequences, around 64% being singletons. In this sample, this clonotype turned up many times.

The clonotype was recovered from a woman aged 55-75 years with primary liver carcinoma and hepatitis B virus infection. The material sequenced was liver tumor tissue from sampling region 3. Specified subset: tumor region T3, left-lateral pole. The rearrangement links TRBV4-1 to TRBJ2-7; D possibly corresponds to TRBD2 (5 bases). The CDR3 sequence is CASSQDRGSVGEQYF. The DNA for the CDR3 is TGCGCCAGCAGCCAAGATCGTGGTAGCGTGGGCGAGCAGTACTTC.